The 28 T cell receptor beta chains listed next were all sequenced from one sample in a study of OX40 agonist ivuxolimab in advanced cancers. Generated by immunoSEQ multiplex PCR, the TCRdb table keeps only in-frame clones and is missing some. There are around 77,000 clones in the sample; around 94% occur only once, and approximately 5% lies in the top ten. The source material was CD4+ or CD8+ T cells sorted from blood, sampled in a trial of the OX40 agonist ivuxolimab. The receptors derive from an adult with an advanced solid tumor such as melanoma, head and neck, liver or kidney cancer.

This clone was observed once. The same CDR3 is also encoded by other DNA sequences in this sample. The rearrangement links TRBV18 to TRBJ2-7, with D tentatively TRBD2 (6 bases). Germline CDR1 and CDR2: KGHSH and LQKENI. The CDR3 is 13 residues long. Deletions cut 3 bases from V and 3 bases from J, with 9 bases between. This chain's CDR3 is CASSPGGFYEQYF. Written as DNA, the CDR3 is TGTGCCAGCTCACCTGGAGGGTTCTACGAGCAGTACTTC.

The rearrangement joins TRBV6-5 to TRBJ1-5; D gene unclear. This CDR3 spans 13 amino acids. Germline CDR1 MNHEY, CDR2 SVGAGI. The V end was cut by 0 bases, the J end by 9 bases, with 9 bases between. The CDR3, as DNA: TGTGCCAGCAGTTACTCGGCCCTTGGGCCCCAGCATTTT. Amino acids: CASSYSALGPQHF.

V is TRBV10-1 and J is TRBJ2-1; TRBD2 matches at 12 bases. The CDR3 sequence is 15 residues long. Germline CDR1 and CDR2: WNHNN and SYGVQD (reference sequence). V shed 2 bases, J shed 9 bases, and the junction held 5 bases outside the gene matches. CDR3 bases: TGCGCCAGCAGTGAGGCATCTAGCGGGAGGGTTGAGCAGTTCTTC. It is translated as CASSEASSGRVEQFF.

CDR3 in DNA: TGTGCCAGCAGCCGAGGGGGTGGGGGAGAAAATAATCAGCCCCAGCATTTT. It specifies CASSRGGGGENNQPQHF. V gene TRBV4-2 combines with J gene TRBJ1-5; D possibly corresponds to TRBD1 (6 bases). This CDR3 spans 17 amino acids. Trimming left V 4 bases short and J 4 bases short, with 20 bases between. Germline values: CDR1 LGHNA, CDR2 YNFKEQ.

The chain combines TRBV5-8 with TRBJ2-3; D is ambiguous. The V and J ends lost 0 bases and 2 bases respectively, with 13 bases between them. Germline V gene sequence: CDR1 SGHTS, CDR2 YDEGEE. The CDR3 contains 16 residues. The DNA for the CDR3 is TGTGCCAGCAGCTTGGCAAGCCACCCTGACACAGATACGCAGTATTTT. Protein product: CASSLASHPDTDTQYF.

The rearrangement joins TRBV6-5 to TRBJ2-3; TRBD2 agrees at 10 bases. Germline V gives CDR1 MNHEY, CDR2 SVGAGI. The CDR3 is 16 residues long. The J segment lost 4 bases and the V segment lost 0 bases, leaving 4 bases of the junction unmatched. CDR3 residues: CASSYSGSGRSDTQYF. CDR3 sequence (DNA): TGTGCCAGCAGTTACTCGGGTAGCGGGAGGTCAGATACGCAGTATTTT.

The gene calls are TRBV7-9 and TRBJ2-3; no firm D call. Per the germline V gene, CDR1 is SEHNR and CDR2 is FQNEAQ (reference sequence). V was trimmed by 0 bases and J by 4 bases, leaving 11 bases between them. This CDR3 spans 15 amino acids. This chain's CDR3 is CASSLAEQPSDTQYF. In DNA form, the CDR3 reads TGTGCCAGCAGCTTAGCGGAGCAGCCGTCAGATACGCAGTATTTT.

The rearrangement links TRBV28 to TRBJ1-1; tentative D call: TRBD1 (6 bases). CDR3 length: 13 residues. In germline, CDR1 is MDHEN, CDR2 SYDVKM. V was pared by 10 bases and J by 6 bases, with 18 bases between. As DNA, the CDR3 is TGTGCCACCCAGGGGAGCCAAGGGGCTGAAGCTTTCTTT. Encoded protein: CATQGSQGAEAFF.

Worth noting for this clone: Mismatch with germline at one junction end may stem from a read error. The chain carries TRBV7-7 and TRBJ2-5, with TRBD2 identical over 8 bases. CDR1 is SSHAT and CDR2 is FNYEAQ in the germline V gene (reference sequence). The CDR3 consists of 15 residues. The CDR3, as DNA: TGTGCTAGCAGCAACGGGAGGGCGTACCAAGAGACCCAGTACTTC. Translating it yields CASSNGRAYQETQYF.

The rearrangement links TRBV5-1 to TRBJ1-1, with unresolved D. Between the trimmed V and J ends, which lost 8 bases and 1 base, there was a span of 12 bases. The CDR3 totals 13 residues. CDR1 and CDR2 from the germline V gene are SGHRS and YFSETQ. The CDR3 sequence is CASLGAPNTEAFF. The CDR3 nucleotides are TGCGCCAGTCTCGGAGCTCCGAACACTGAAGCTTTCTTT.

The rearrangement uses TRBV6-5 and TRBJ2-7; possible D gene TRBD1, 6 bases. CDR1 MNHEY and CDR2 SVGAGI come from the germline V gene. Trimming pared 7 bases from V and 7 bases from J, leaving 17 bases between. The CDR3 covers 13 residues. CDR3 DNA: TGTGCCAGCACCGGACAGCCGTATGATGAGCAGTACTTC. It specifies CASTGQPYDEQYF.

V is TRBV18 and J is TRBJ1-4; possibly TRBD1 for D (5 bases). With 3 bases removed from V and 2 bases from J, the gap between germline ends came to 7 bases. The CDR3 is 14 amino acids. The germline gives CDR1 KGHSH, CDR2 LQKENI. This CDR3 reads CASSPQGTNEKLFF. CDR3 DNA: TGTGCCAGCTCACCGCAGGGCACTAATGAAAAACTGTTTTTT.

The chain has TRBV5-1 and TRBJ1-5; a weak D match, TRBD1 (6 bases). This CDR3 has 15 residues. V dropped 0 bases and J dropped 4 bases, with 11 bases sitting between them. Germline V CDR1 and CDR2: SGHRS, YFSETQ. CDR3 amino acids: CASSLGDTTNQPQHF. The CDR3 DNA follows: TGCGCCAGCAGCTTGGGGGACACCACTAATCAGCCCCAGCATTTT.

The chain links TRBV6-6 to TRBJ2-3, with 13 positions matching TRBD2. This CDR3 contains 16 residues. The V segment lost 5 bases and the J segment 1 base; nucleotides outside the gene matches: 3. Germline loops: CDR1 MNHNY, CDR2 SVGAGI (reference sequence). The CDR3: CASSNGLAGGTDTQYF. The CDR3 DNA reads TGTGCCAGCAGTAACGGACTAGCGGGAGGCACAGATACGCAGTATTTT.

The chain recombines TRBV4-2 with TRBJ2-7, with D possibly being TRBD2 (5 bases). The CDR3 extends over 16 amino acids. V was clipped by 2 bases and J by 4 bases, with 18 bases between them. The germline V gene encodes CDR1 LGHNA and CDR2 YNFKEQ. CDR3 DNA: TGTGCCAGCAGCCAAATGGCGGGTCTAGTTAAGTACGAGCAGTACTTC. It specifies CASSQMAGLVKYEQYF.

The gene calls are TRBV6-5 and TRBJ2-1; 9 nucleotides agree with TRBD1. The germline CDR1 and CDR2 sequences are MNHEY and SVGAGI. Trimming cost V 7 bases and J 4 bases; bases outside gene matches: 8. The CDR3 consists of 15 residues. The CDR3 sequence is CASTTADRGYNEQFF. DNA of the CDR3: TGTGCCAGCACTACGGCGGACAGGGGTTACAATGAGCAGTTCTTC.

The chain couples TRBV5-1 to TRBJ2-5; TRBD2 aligns across 12 bases. Trimming took 2 bases from V and 1 from J; bases not matched to a gene: 9. The germline gives CDR1 SGHRS, CDR2 YFSETQ. CDR3 length equals 18 residues. This CDR3 is CASSFPSGREGVQETQYF. CDR3 nucleotides: TGCGCCAGCAGCTTCCCTAGCGGGAGGGAAGGGGTCCAAGAGACCCAGTACTTC. Based on the CDR3 plus reference TRBV5-1 and TRBJ2-5, the full variable domain is KAGVTQTPRYLIKTRGQQVTLSCSPISGHRSVSWYQQTPGQGLQFLFEYFSETQRNKGNFPGRFSGRQFSNSRSEMNVSTLELGDSALYLCASSFPSGREGVQETQYFGPGTRLLVL.

This chain connects TRBV4-1 to TRBJ1-2; 10 bases line up with TRBD1. Germline loops: CDR1 MGHRA, CDR2 YSYEKL. Trimming removed 1 base from V and 2 bases from J; junction bases left unmatched: 10. The CDR3 consists of 18 residues. CDR3 DNA sequence: TGCGCCAGCAGCCAAGCCCGTAGGACAGGGGGTGTCAACTATGGCTACACCTTC. It translates to CASSQARRTGGVNYGYTF.

This rearrangement joins TRBV18 to TRBJ2-1; D gene ambiguous. Germline CDR1 and CDR2: KGHSH and LQKENI. The CDR3 has 13 amino acids. Trimming left V 2 bases short and J 8 bases short, with 10 bases between. The CDR3 reads CASSPAGLDEQFF. The CDR3 DNA reads TGTGCCAGCTCACCAGCCGGGTTGGATGAGCAGTTCTTC.

The rearrangement links TRBV27 to TRBJ2-3; D may correspond to TRBD1 or TRBD2 (5 bases each). Germline values: CDR1 MNHEY, CDR2 SMNVEV (reference sequence). CDR3 length: 13 amino acids. Trimming shortened V by 7 bases and J by 2 bases, and 10 bases separated the two germline ends. CDR3 sequence reads: CASTGRNTDTQYF. CDR3 DNA: TGTGCCAGCACAGGGAGAAACACAGATACGCAGTATTTT.

The V call is TRBV4-3, the J call TRBJ2-1; TRBD2 matches 9 bases. CDR1 and CDR2 from the germline V gene are LGHNA and YSLEER. Trimming took 1 base from V and 9 from J; bases not matched to a gene: 7. CDR3 size: 15 residues. CDR3 in DNA: TGCGCCAGCAGCCAAGCGCGGGAGGGCCTCCGTGAGCAGTTCTTC. Its translation is CASSQAREGLREQFF.

V usage is TRBV19 and J usage is TRBJ2-1; 8 bases are shared with TRBD2. CDR3 length: 16 residues. In germline, CDR1 is LNHDA, CDR2 SQIVND (reference sequence). Trimming cost V 5 bases and J 3 bases; bases outside gene matches: 9. The CDR3 loop is CASSSQLAGGYNEQFF. The CDR3 bases are TGTGCCAGTAGTTCCCAACTGGCGGGGGGCTACAATGAGCAGTTCTTC.

The chain uses TRBV30 and TRBJ2-1; D is unclear. Trimming took 4 bases from V and 8 from J, leaving 15 bases between them. CDR3 length: 13 amino acids. The germline V gene has CDR1 GTSNPN and CDR2 SVGIG (reference sequence). Here the CDR3 DNA reads TGTGCCTGGACCGCGGACCCGAGCGATGAGCAGTTCTTC. This gives the protein CAWTADPSDEQFF.

This chain joins TRBV5-6 and TRBJ1-5, with a tentative D call TRBD1 (5 bases). The CDR3 consists of 15 residues. V shed 4 bases and J shed 4 bases, with 15 bases lying between them. The germline CDR1 and CDR2 sequences are SGHDT and YYEEEE. The CDR3 protein is CASSPAWGGNQPQHF. In DNA form, the CDR3 reads TGTGCCAGCAGCCCAGCATGGGGCGGGAATCAGCCCCAGCATTTT.

V usage is TRBV2 and J usage is TRBJ1-5; 7 nucleotides agree with TRBD1. The CDR3 is 13 residues long. Germline V CDR1 and CDR2: SNHLY, FYNNEI. J gave up 5 bases and V 6 bases, and 4 bases lay outside the gene matches. CDR3 residues: CASRGQGDQPQHF. In DNA, the CDR3 is TGTGCCAGCAGGGGGCAGGGGGATCAGCCCCAGCATTTT.

On this clone itself: One end of the junction varies from germline; a read error may be responsible. This chain joins TRBV7-7 and TRBJ2-3, with D unresolved. This CDR3 comprises 15 residues. Germline CDR1 reads SSHAT; CDR2 reads FNYEAQ (reference sequence). Here the CDR3 DNA reads TGTGCTAGCAGCTTAGGTCCCTTCGGGACAGATACGCAGTATTTT. It encodes CASSLGPFGTDTQYF. The full variable domain, with the rest looked up from reference TRBV7-7 and TRBJ2-3, is GAGVSQSPRYKVTKRGQDVTLRCDPISSHATLYWYQQALGQGPEFLTYFNYEAQPDKSGLPSDRFSAERPEGSISTLTIQRTEQRDSAMYRCASSLGPFGTDTQYFGPGTRLTVL.

V usage is TRBV6-5 and J usage is TRBJ1-2; no clear D. This CDR3 is built from 12 residues. The V gene lost 5 bases and the J gene lost 5 bases, with 9 bases spanning the gap. Germline V gene sequence: CDR1 MNHEY, CDR2 SVGAGI. Written as DNA, the CDR3 is TGTGCCAGCAGTCCTGGAAATTATGGCTACACCTTC. Protein product: CASSPGNYGYTF.

V gene TRBV7-3 combines with J gene TRBJ2-3; 7 positions agree with TRBD2. Germline assignment: CDR1 SGHTA and CDR2 FQGTGA. The CDR3 totals 17 residues. V lost 0 bases and J lost 4; bases outside the gene matches: 10. This CDR3 is CASSLTAGTMVSDTQYF. The CDR3 region has the DNA TGTGCCAGCAGCTTAACGGCCGGGACTATGGTCTCAGATACGCAGTATTTT.